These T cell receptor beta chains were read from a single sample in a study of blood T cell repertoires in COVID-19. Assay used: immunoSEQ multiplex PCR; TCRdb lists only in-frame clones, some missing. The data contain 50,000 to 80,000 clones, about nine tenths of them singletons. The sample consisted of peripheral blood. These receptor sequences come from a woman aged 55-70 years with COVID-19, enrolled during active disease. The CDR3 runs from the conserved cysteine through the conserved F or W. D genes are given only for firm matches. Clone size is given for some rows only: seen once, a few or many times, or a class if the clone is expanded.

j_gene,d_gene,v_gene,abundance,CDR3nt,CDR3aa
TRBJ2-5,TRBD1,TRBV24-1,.,TGTGCCACCAGTGATTCAACAGGGGCAGGGGAAGAGACCCAGTACTTC,CATSDSTGAGEETQYF
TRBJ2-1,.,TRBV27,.,TGTGCCAGCAGTTTGGAAGGGAGCTCCTACAATGAGCAGTTCTTC,CASSLEGSSYNEQFF
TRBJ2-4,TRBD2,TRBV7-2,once,TGTGCCAGCAGCCCCCAGGGACTACTTGCCAAAAACATTCAGTACTTC,CASSPQGLLAKNIQYF
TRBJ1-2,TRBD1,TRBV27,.,TGTGCCAGCAGTGGTTTGGGACAGGGAGACATTAACTATGGCTACACCTTC,CASSGLGQGDINYGYTF
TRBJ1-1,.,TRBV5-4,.,TGTGCCAGCAGTCTCTGGGGGGTGAACACTGAAGCTTTCTTT,CASSLWGVNTEAFF
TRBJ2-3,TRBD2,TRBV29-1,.,TGCAGCGTTGAAGATATAGAGGGAGGGCATTTAGATACGCAGTATTTT,CSVEDIEGGHLDTQYF
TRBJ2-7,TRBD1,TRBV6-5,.,TGTGCCAGCAGTTGGGGGGACAGGCGATACGAGCTGTACTTC,CASSWGDRRYELYF
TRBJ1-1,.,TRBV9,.,TGTGCCAGCAGCGAGAGCCTAAGGCCAGGTACTGAAGCTTTCTTT,CASSESLRPGTEAFF
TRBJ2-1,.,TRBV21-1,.,TGTGCCAGCAGCAGTAGGACAGGGAGGGCGGGGAGGCAGTTCTTC,CASSSRTGRAGRQFF
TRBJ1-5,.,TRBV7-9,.,TGTGCCAGCAGCTCGGACAAGGATAGCAATCAGCCCCAGCATTTT,CASSSDKDSNQPQHF
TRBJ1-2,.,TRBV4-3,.,TGCGCCAGCAGCCCCTCCGATAGTCCTGTCGGTGGCTACACCTTC,CASSPSDSPVGGYTF
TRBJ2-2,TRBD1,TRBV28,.,TGTGCCAGCAGCCTTTTCAGTGCAGGGGGCACCGGGGAGCTGTTTTTT,CASSLFSAGGTGELFF
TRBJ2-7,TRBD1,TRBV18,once,TGTGCCAGCTCACCCGTGGACAGGGGCAACGAGCAGTACTTC,CASSPVDRGNEQYF
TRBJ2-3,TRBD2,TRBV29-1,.,TGCAGCGTTTCGGTTAGCGGGGGGGCGAATACGCAGTATTTT,CSVSVSGGANTQYF
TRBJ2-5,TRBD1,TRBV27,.,TGTGCCAGCAGTCCCGAGACAGGGGGACAAGAGACCCAGTACTTC,CASSPETGGQETQYF
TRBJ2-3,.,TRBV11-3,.,TGTGCCAGCAGCTTAGGCGGTCCCACAGATACGCAGTATTTT,CASSLGGPTDTQYF